This T cell receptor beta chain was identified during a study of T cells in localized non-small cell lung cancer. In the case of this clone: Its antigen is not identified.

V gave up 5 bases and J gave up 6 bases; unmatched junction bases: 9. The CDR3 extends over 14 amino acids. The germline V gene has CDR1 SGHRS and CDR2 YFSETQ. Produced via immunoSEQ multiplex PCR; TCRdb's table is partial and in-frame only. Counted here are fewer than 20,000 clones, around 89% occurring once; the ten biggest clones make up 27%. Study-wide results and caveats: Greater blood T cell density accompanied longer overall survival. The appearance of a median approximately 55 of the top 100 tumor clones was seen in adjacent lung.

Sequenced here: peripheral blood, sampled before any cancer treatment. This chain uses TRBV5-1 with TRBJ1-2, with 8 bases lining up with TRBD1. This TCR was recovered from a female donor aged 60 or older with stage III squamous cell lung carcinoma. The CDR3 bases are TGCGCCAGCAGTCCGGGACAGGCCGGTAATGGCTACACCTTC. Encoded protein: CASSPGQAGNGYTF.